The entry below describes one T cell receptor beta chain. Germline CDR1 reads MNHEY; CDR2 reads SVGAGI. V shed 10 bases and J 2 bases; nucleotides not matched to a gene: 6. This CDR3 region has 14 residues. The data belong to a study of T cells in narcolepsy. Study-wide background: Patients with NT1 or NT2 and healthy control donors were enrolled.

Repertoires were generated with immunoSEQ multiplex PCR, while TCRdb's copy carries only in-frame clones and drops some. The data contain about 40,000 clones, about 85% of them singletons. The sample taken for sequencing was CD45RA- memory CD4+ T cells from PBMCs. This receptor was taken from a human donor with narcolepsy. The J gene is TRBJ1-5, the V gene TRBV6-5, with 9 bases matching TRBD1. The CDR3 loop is CATKQGAGNQPQHF. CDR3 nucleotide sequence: TGTGCCACAAAACAGGGGGCGGGCAATCAGCCCCAGCATTTT.